This T cell receptor (beta chain) originates from a study of cytomegalovirus exposure and HLA in healthy donors. Vbeta (60) and Jbeta (13) primers were used in the PCR. The data were produced by immunoSEQ multiplex PCR, yet TCRdb's version contains in-frame clones alone and is incomplete. The sample carries about 130,000 clones, around 72% recorded once. The study's findings and limits: The authors enumerated roughly 160 TCR beta chains as linked to cytomegalovirus. In most subjects, TCR beta sequences reportedly gave accurate predictions of HLA-A and HLA-B alleles.

The CDR3 runs 15 residues. Losses at the gene ends were 6 bases for V and 3 bases for J; bases not matched to a gene: 9. Germline V gene sequence: CDR1 MNHEY, CDR2 SVGAGI. About this clone itself: Its matching antigen is unknown.

Sequenced input: PBMCs. The TCR comes from a human donor in good health. The rearrangement uses TRBV6-5 and TRBJ2-3; 7 bases align to TRBD2. CDR3 sequence reads: CASREVAGGTDTQYF. CDR3 in DNA: TGTGCCAGCAGAGAGGTAGCGGGTGGAACAGATACGCAGTATTTT.